One and the same sample provided the 13 T cell receptor beta chains below, sequenced in a study of T cell responses to AZD1222 COVID-19 vaccine. Sequencing was performed with immunoSEQ multiplex PCR; in TCRdb, only in-frame clones are kept and a portion is missing. The repertoire holds some 150,000 clones, with about 85% as singletons. The source was peripheral blood, collected after recovery from COVID-19. The origin of the receptors is an adult who had recovered from COVID-19.

The rearrangement uses TRBV28 and TRBJ1-2; D is ambiguous. The CDR3 is made up of 13 amino acids. CDR1 is MDHEN, CDR2 SYDVKM, per germline. V was shortened by 2 bases and J by 4 bases, with 8 bases between the two germline ends. In DNA form, the CDR3 reads TGTGCCAGCAGTTTAGCCCGGATCTATGGCTACACCTTC. It encodes CASSLARIYGYTF.

The gene calls are TRBV11-2 and TRBJ2-5, with D possibly TRBD2 on 5 matching bases. The germline V gene encodes CDR1 SGHAT and CDR2 FQNNGV. This CDR3 has 13 amino acids. Between the trimmed V and J ends, which lost 5 bases and 3 bases, there was a span of 10 bases. The CDR3 sequence: CASSRTVKETQYF. The CDR3 bases are TGTGCCAGCAGCCGGACTGTTAAAGAGACCCAGTACTTC. The full variable domain, completed using reference TRBV11-2 and TRBJ2-5, is EAGVAQSPRYKIIEKRQSVAFWCNPISGHATLYWYQQILGQGPKLLIQFQNNGVVDDSQLPKDRFSAERLKGVDSTLKIQPAKLEDSAVYLCASSRTVKETQYFGPGTRLLVL.

CDR3 protein: CASTPPGLRYGYTF. CDR3 nucleotides: TGTGCCAGTACCCCCCCAGGGCTTCGGTATGGCTACACCTTC. This chain links TRBV19 with TRBJ1-2; D might be TRBD1 (5 bases). The V end lost 7 bases, the J end lost 5 bases, and 17 bases lay between the germline ends. Looked up from germline, CDR1 is LNHDA and CDR2 is SQIVND (reference sequence). CDR3 length equals 14 residues.

V and J are TRBV6-2 or TRBV6-3 and TRBJ2-5; the D is unclear. The CDR3 contains 15 residues. Deletions cut 5 bases from V and 2 bases from J, with 15 bases between. Germline V gene sequence: CDR1 MNHEY, CDR2 SVGEGT. The CDR3 DNA sequence: TGTGCCAGCAGTCACAACAGAGCCCCTCAAGAGACCCAGTACTTC. This encodes CASSHNRAPQETQYF.

The chain uses TRBV28 and TRBJ2-7, with D hard to call. The ends were cut back, 6 bases at V and 4 bases at J, with 16 bases in the middle. Germline CDR1 is MDHEN and CDR2 is SYDVKM. The CDR3 consists of 14 residues. The CDR3 DNA sequence: TGTGCCAGCAGAGTCGAAGGGCACGCGTACGAGCAGTACTTC. It encodes CASRVEGHAYEQYF.

The genes are TRBV11-2 and TRBJ1-2; D gene uncertain. V was shortened by 1 base and J by 4 bases, with 7 bases between the two germline ends. This CDR3 spans 13 amino acids. CDR1 SGHAT and CDR2 FQNNGV come from the germline V gene. The CDR3 nucleotides read TGTGCCAGCAGCTTAGGGGAATTCTATGGCTACACCTTC. This sequence encodes CASSLGEFYGYTF.

The chain couples TRBV5-1 to TRBJ1-1, with no clear D. The CDR3 has 13 amino acids. V was trimmed by 4 bases and J by 4 bases, leaving 11 bases between them. Germline assignment: CDR1 SGHRS and CDR2 YFSETQ. The CDR3 sequence is CASSEFGTTEAFF. The CDR3, as DNA: TGCGCCAGCAGCGAATTTGGTACCACTGAAGCTTTCTTT.

The chain carries TRBV7-9 and TRBJ2-1, with D hard to call. Trimming removed 4 bases from V and 10 bases from J, with 11 bases in between. CDR1 is SEHNR, CDR2 FQNEAQ, per germline (reference sequence). The CDR3 has 12 residues. CDR3 region: CASSSPLREQFF. In nucleotides, the CDR3 is TGTGCCAGCAGCTCCCCCCTCAGAGAGCAGTTCTTC.

This clone was found once. The chain recombines TRBV5-5 with TRBJ1-2, with D perhaps TRBD1 (5 bases). Trimming took 1 base from V and 6 from J, leaving 10 bases between them. Germline values: CDR1 SGHKS, CDR2 YYEKEE (reference sequence). The CDR3 contains 13 residues. The CDR3 nucleotides read TGTGCCAGCAGCTTGTCCCAGGGTCATGGCTACACCTTC. Translating it yields CASSLSQGHGYTF.

The rearrangement joins TRBV7-9 to TRBJ1-6, with 9 bases lining up with TRBD1. CDR3 length equals 14 residues. Germline CDR1 SEHNR, CDR2 FQNEAQ (reference sequence). V lost 5 bases and J lost 7; bases outside the gene matches: 3. CDR3 in amino acids: CASSPGQGNSPLHF. DNA for the CDR3: TGTGCCAGCAGCCCCGGACAGGGGAATTCACCCCTCCACTTT.

The chain couples TRBV27 to TRBJ2-1; TRBD1 aligns across 8 bases. The CDR3 has 15 residues. Germline CDR1 reads MNHEY; CDR2 reads SMNVEV (reference sequence). V shed 2 bases and J 4 bases; nucleotides not matched to a gene: 4. CDR3 coding DNA: TGTGCCAGCAGTTTAGGGACAGGTGTATACAATGAGCAGTTCTTC. Translated, it gives CASSLGTGVYNEQFF.

This chain joins TRBV19 and TRBJ2-1; TRBD2 agrees at 11 bases. J lost 8 bases, V lost 5 bases, and 11 bases had no gene match. CDR1 and CDR2 (germline): LNHDA, SQIVND (reference sequence). The CDR3 extends over 16 amino acids. CDR3 nucleotide sequence: TGTGCCAGTAGTTTCTTCATTAGCGGGAGGGGGGATGAGCAGTTCTTC. Protein product: CASSFFISGRGDEQFF.

This clone occurred once. The genes are TRBV28 and TRBJ1-1, with D uncertain. Germline loops: CDR1 MDHEN, CDR2 SYDVKM. The CDR3 runs 14 residues. Trimming pared 8 bases from V and 5 bases from J, leaving 18 bases between. CDR3 bases: TGTGCCAGCCTCCCACCGGAGAGGGAGACTGAAGCTTTCTTT. Its protein is CASLPPERETEAFF.